These 22 T cell receptor beta chains share one sample of origin, sequenced in a study of shared clonotypes between healthy human individuals (TCRdb year 2020). For the CD8 naive samples, CD45RO-negative cells were positively selected for CCR7, yielding a CD45RA+CCR7+ population from which TemRA cells were excluded. Library generation was performed with the immunoSEQ multiplex PCR assay. TCRdb re-hosts the immuneACCESS table, in-frame sequences only. Its copies lack some clones; in the studies checked, an unresolved V gene accounts for under half of them, and the cause for the rest is not known. This sample lists hundreds of thousands of clones; roughly 96% were detected once. The ten most abundant clones make up less than 0.13% of the sample. Sequencing was carried out using naive CD8+ T cells sorted from blood. The cell subset or site label corresponds to: CD45RA+CCR7+. The receptors stem from a woman aged 30 to 39 in good health.

The chain recombines TRBV9 with TRBJ2-2; no clear D. Germline CDR1 is SGDLS and CDR2 is YYNGEE. With 1 base removed from V and 6 bases from J, the gap between germline ends came to 1 base. The CDR3 spans 11 residues. CDR3 nucleotide sequence: TGTGCCAGCAGCGTACCCGGGGAGCTGTTTTTT. The encoded protein is CASSVPGELFF.

Comment on this clone: Different DNA sequences within this sample yield the same CDR3. The chain couples TRBV28 to TRBJ2-1, with 8 bases that match TRBD2. The CDR3 length is 14 residues. Germline-derived CDR1 and CDR2 are MDHEN and SYDVKM. The V segment lost 3 bases and the J segment 5 bases; nucleotides outside the gene matches: 3. The CDR3 region has the DNA TGTGCCAGCAGTTTGGCGGGAGGAGACAATGAGCAGTTCTTC. Protein sequence: CASSLAGGDNEQFF.

This clone has only one observation. V is TRBV6-4 and J is TRBJ1-5, with D tentatively TRBD1 (6 bases). CDR3 length: 18 residues. Germline CDR1 reads MRHNA; CDR2 reads SNTAGT. V lost 4 bases to trimming and J lost 5 bases, with 24 bases between them. CDR3 nucleotides: TGTGCCAGCAGTGCTGGTCCCCTGGACAGTTCCGGGGATCAGCCCCAGCATTTT. Amino acids: CASSAGPLDSSGDQPQHF.

V usage is TRBV27 and J usage is TRBJ2-5, with 7 positions matching TRBD2. Judging by the DNA end, TRBJ2-7 fits better; the J call may be wrong. From germline, CDR1 is MNHEY and CDR2 SMNVEV (reference sequence). The CDR3 totals 14 residues. For the CDR3, the DNA is TGTGCCAGCAGTTTAGGGGGGGTTGCCTACGAGCAGTACTTC. As protein: CASSLGGVAYEQYF.

The chain uses TRBV28 and TRBJ1-5; no firm D call. There are 14 residues in the CDR3. Germline V CDR1 and CDR2: MDHEN, SYDVKM. V was shortened by 3 bases and J by 3 bases, with 9 bases between the two germline ends. The CDR3 region is CASSFPSYNQPQHF. The CDR3 bases are TGTGCCAGCAGTTTCCCCAGTTACAATCAGCCCCAGCATTTT.

This chain links TRBV27 with TRBJ2-7; TRBD2 aligns across 11 bases. The V segment lost 5 bases and the J segment 5 bases; nucleotides outside the gene matches: 8. The CDR3 runs 15 residues. CDR1 and CDR2 from the germline V gene are MNHEY and SMNVEV (reference sequence). The CDR3 DNA follows: TGTGCCAGCAGTCGAGGGACTAGCGGTAAAAACGAGCAGTACTTC. This encodes CASSRGTSGKNEQYF.

V is TRBV4-1 and J is TRBJ2-2, with D maybe TRBD2 (7 bases). V was pared by 2 bases and J by 3 bases, with 13 bases between. Germline V gene sequence: CDR1 MGHRA, CDR2 YSYEKL. The CDR3 extends over 16 amino acids. CDR3 DNA sequence: TGCGCCAGCAGCCAAAGGGGGGGGCTGGACACCGGGGAGCTGTTTTTT. It specifies CASSQRGGLDTGELFF.

The chain uses TRBV13 and TRBJ1-1; no definite D call. Germline assignment: CDR1 PRHDT and CDR2 FYEKMQ (reference sequence). CDR3 length: 14 amino acids. The germline V and J ends were trimmed by 0 bases and 6 bases, with 11 bases remaining between them. The CDR3 is CASSLGGNDAEAFF. CDR3 in DNA: TGTGCCAGCAGCTTAGGCGGGAATGACGCTGAAGCTTTCTTT. Using reference TRBV13 and TRBJ1-1 for the parts outside the CDR3, the full variable domain is AAGVIQSPRHLIKEKRETATLKCYPIPRHDTVYWYQQGPGQDPQFLISFYEKMQSDKGSIPDRFSAQQFSDYHSELNMSSLELGDSALYFCASSLGGNDAEAFFGQGTRLTVV.

The rearrangement joins TRBV7-9 to TRBJ2-7; D might be TRBD2 (6 bases). This CDR3 has 14 residues. V was pared by 5 bases and J by 4 bases, with 15 bases between. Germline V gene sequence: CDR1 SEHNR, CDR2 FQNEAQ (reference sequence). The CDR3 loop reads CASSGDSGGYEQYF. CDR3 sequence (DNA): TGTGCCAGCAGCGGGGACTCAGGCGGGTACGAGCAGTACTTC.

V usage is TRBV25-1 and J usage is TRBJ1-1; no firm D call. Per germline, CDR1 MGHDK and CDR2 SYGVNS. The CDR3 runs to 13 residues. Trimming took off 4 bases at V and 4 bases at J, with 10 bases between the two ends. In DNA form, the CDR3 reads TGTGCCAGCAGTGTGCGGGAGGTCACTGAAGCTTTCTTT. Its protein product is CASSVREVTEAFF. Filled out from reference TRBV25-1 and TRBJ1-1, the complete variable domain reads EADIYQTPRYLVIGTGKKITLECSQTMGHDKMYWYQQDPGMELHLIHYSYGVNSTEKGDLSSESTVSRIRTEHFPLTLESARPSHTSQYLCASSVREVTEAFFGQGTRLTVV.

The chain employs TRBV27 and TRBJ1-1; 8 positions match TRBD1. The CDR3 sequence is 16 residues long. The germline gives CDR1 MNHEY, CDR2 SMNVEV (reference sequence). V trimming: 3 bases; J trimming: 1 base; junction bases outside the gene matches: 7. CDR3 bases: TGTGCCAGCAGTTTCTTGGCAGGGGGCAAGAACACTGAAGCTTTCTTT. Amino acid sequence: CASSFLAGGKNTEAFF.

The chain links TRBV28 to TRBJ2-5; TRBD1 or TRBD2 may be the D gene (5 bases each). This CDR3 region has 16 residues. CDR1 MDHEN and CDR2 SYDVKM come from the germline V gene. V gave up 1 base and J gave up 2 bases, with 14 bases separating them. In DNA form, the CDR3 reads TGTGCCAGCAGTTTATCCGGGAAGGGGCTTCAAGAGACCCAGTACTTC. Its protein is CASSLSGKGLQETQYF.

The genes are TRBV19 and TRBJ2-7; D is possibly TRBD1 or TRBD2 (5 bases each). From germline, CDR1 is LNHDA and CDR2 SQIVND (reference sequence). V shed 9 bases and J shed 0 bases, with 12 bases lying between them. The CDR3 runs to 13 residues. This CDR3 is CASGTGSSYEQYF. The CDR3 DNA follows: TGTGCCAGCGGGACGGGTAGCTCCTACGAGCAGTACTTC. The entire variable domain, with the rest obtained from reference TRBV19 and TRBJ2-7, is as follows: DGGITQSPKYLFRKEGQNVTLSCEQNLNHDAMYWYRQDPGQGLRLIYYSQIVNDFQKGDIAEGYSVSREKKESFPLTVTSAQKNPTAFYLCASGTGSSYEQYFGPGTRLTVT.

The rearrangement uses TRBV19 and TRBJ1-2; possible D gene TRBD1, 5 bases. Germline assignment: CDR1 LNHDA and CDR2 SQIVND (reference sequence). This CDR3 has 14 amino acids. Between the trimmed V and J ends, which lost 5 bases and 4 bases, there was a span of 14 bases. The CDR3 DNA is TGTGCCAGTAGTCCCCGAATCAGGGTCTATGGCTACACCTTC. As protein: CASSPRIRVYGYTF.

The V gene is TRBV27, the J gene TRBJ1-1, with 7 bases aligning to TRBD1. This CDR3 comprises 14 residues. Losses at the gene ends were 2 bases for V and 4 bases for J; bases not matched to a gene: 4. The germline CDR1 and CDR2 sequences are MNHEY and SMNVEV (reference sequence). The CDR3 region is CASSLRGQITEAFF. The CDR3 coding sequence is TGTGCCAGCAGTTTACGGGGACAGATCACTGAAGCTTTCTTT.

The rearrangement joins TRBV2 to TRBJ2-1; 10 nucleotides agree with TRBD2. CDR1 is SNHLY and CDR2 is FYNNEI in the germline V gene. The trim removed 5 bases at V and 1 base at J, leaving 11 bases unmatched. The CDR3 loop spans 18 amino acids. CDR3 protein: CASSSPGLAEASYNEQFF. The CDR3 DNA sequence: TGTGCCAGCAGTTCCCCCGGACTAGCGGAGGCTTCCTACAATGAGCAGTTCTTC.

The chain employs TRBV15 and TRBJ1-4; 9 positions match TRBD1. Losses at the gene ends were 4 bases for V and 7 bases for J; bases not matched to a gene: 10. The CDR3 consists of 16 residues. Germline V gene lookup returns CDR1 LNHNV and CDR2 YYDKDF (reference sequence). The CDR3 spells CATSTGRGQGLEKLFF. The CDR3 nucleotides are TGTGCCACCAGCACGGGTAGGGGACAGGGTCTTGAAAAACTGTTTTTT.

This clone was picked up a small number of times. This chain uses TRBV27 with TRBJ1-4; TRBD1 matches at 7 bases. Germline V gene data show CDR1 as MNHEY and CDR2 as SMNVEV (reference sequence). The CDR3 is 14 residues long. After removal of 6 bases from V and 8 bases from J, the junction contained 9 bases not matched to a gene. The CDR3 coding sequence is TGTGCCAGCAGCTCGGGACAGTCCCCGGAAAAACTGTTTTTT. This gives the protein CASSSGQSPEKLFF. The full variable domain, rest sourced from reference TRBV27 and TRBJ1-4, is EAQVTQNPRYLITVTGKKLTVTCSQNMNHEYMSWYRQDPGLGLRQIYYSMNVEVTDKGDVPEGYKVSRKEKRNFPLILESPSPNQTSLYFCASSSGQSPEKLFFGSGTQLSVL.

The V call is TRBV27, the J call TRBJ2-1; possibly TRBD2 for D (5 bases). In germline, CDR1 is MNHEY, CDR2 SMNVEV (reference sequence). The germline V and J ends were trimmed by 0 bases and 5 bases, with 8 bases remaining between them. The CDR3 runs 14 residues. The chain's CDR3 is CASSLSGNDNEQFF. The CDR3 DNA is TGTGCCAGCAGTTTATCCGGGAACGACAATGAGCAGTTCTTC.

The chain carries TRBV13 and TRBJ2-7, with D unresolved. The germline V gene has CDR1 PRHDT and CDR2 FYEKMQ (reference sequence). With 0 bases removed from V and 7 bases from J, the gap between germline ends came to 10 bases. The CDR3 runs 13 residues. CDR3 DNA sequence: TGTGCCAGCAGCTTAGGCCTTATGGAGGAGCAGTACTTC. This codes for CASSLGLMEEQYF.

This chain uses TRBV5-8 with TRBJ1-6; D is undetermined. CDR1 SGHTS and CDR2 YDEGEE come from the germline V gene. Trimming pared 5 bases from V and 5 bases from J, leaving 8 bases between. The CDR3 is 13 amino acids. The chain's CDR3 is CASSHRNNSPLHF. The CDR3, as DNA: TGTGCCAGCAGTCACCGCAATAATTCACCCCTCCACTTT.

V and J are TRBV27 and TRBJ2-7; D might be TRBD1 (6 bases). V was trimmed by 6 bases and J by 3 bases, leaving 18 bases between them. The germline gives CDR1 MNHEY, CDR2 SMNVEV (reference sequence). The CDR3 is made up of 15 amino acids. The CDR3 loop reads CASRKPGQGVYEQYF. CDR3 DNA: TGTGCCAGCAGGAAGCCGGGACAAGGCGTCTACGAGCAGTACTTC.